The 10 T cell receptor beta chains below were found in one sample sequenced in a study of blood T cells in healthy people across ages. Alongside a J-beta primer mix, a sample-barcoded 5' primer served in a second PCR lasting about 7 to 12 cycles. TCRdb reprocessed the 5' RACE reads with MiXCR, giving one entry per CDR3 protein. The top ten clones hold approximately 29% of a sample with 700,000 or so distinct CDR3 sequences, around 38% of them seen once. Input material: blood. Receptors originate from a man at least 80 years old in good health.

This chain uses TRBV7-2 with TRBJ2-3; D remains ambiguous. The germline V and J ends were trimmed by 2 bases and 1 base, with 10 bases remaining between them. The length of the CDR3 is 15 residues. From germline, CDR1 is SGHTA and CDR2 FQGNSA. CDR3 DNA sequence: TGTGCCAGCAGCTTAAGGGCACCGCGCACAGATACGCAGTATTTT. This encodes CASSLRAPRTDTQYF.

This clonotype was seen just once. This chain connects TRBV7-2 to TRBJ1-4; 11 positions match TRBD1. The germline CDR1 and CDR2 sequences are SGHTA and FQGNSA. The length of the CDR3 is 17 residues. The ends lost 9 bases at V and 3 bases at J; junction bases unmatched: 12. The CDR3 protein is CARSTRDRGFSNEKLFF. The CDR3 nucleotides read TGTGCCAGAAGCACTAGGGACAGGGGGTTTTCTAATGAAAAACTGTTTTTT.

This clonotype has only one observation. The chain recombines TRBV5-1 with TRBJ2-1; 8 bases fit TRBD1. This CDR3 spans 15 amino acids. Per the germline V gene, CDR1 is SGHRS and CDR2 is YFSETQ. The junction had 9 bases not matched to a gene; V was cut back by 3 bases and J by 7 bases. CDR3 amino acids: CASSSVETGENEQFF. The CDR3 region has the DNA TGCGCCAGCAGCTCTGTCGAGACAGGGGAAAATGAGCAGTTCTTC.

In the case of this clonotype: This may come from a read error, since a much larger clone is one base off. The J gene is TRBJ2-1, the V gene TRBV28; TRBD2 agrees at 9 bases. Germline V gene sequence: CDR1 MDHEN, CDR2 SYDVKM. This CDR3 region has 16 residues. CDR3 sequence: CASGLSGGRENNEQFF. The CDR3 nucleotides are TGTGCCAGCGGTTTATCAGGCGGGAGGGAGAACAATGAGCAGTTCTTC.

This chain joins TRBV7-2 and TRBJ2-7; no definite D call. Germline values: CDR1 SGHTA, CDR2 FQGNSA. The V gene lost 5 bases and the J gene lost 6 bases, with 17 bases spanning the gap. The CDR3 contains 14 residues. CDR3: CASSITPEASEQYF. Here the CDR3 DNA reads TGTGCCAGCAGCATAACCCCTGAGGCCTCCGAGCAGTACTTC.

This clonotype appeared once. This chain joins TRBV15 and TRBJ2-5, with unresolved D. The tail of the sequence fits TRBJ2-7 better, so the J call may be wrong. The CDR3 spans 14 residues. Germline V gives CDR1 LNHNV, CDR2 YYDKDF (reference sequence). CDR3 sequence (DNA): TGTGCCACCAGCAGAGGGGGAACCACCGACGAGCAGTACTTC. Its protein is CATSRGGTTDEQYF.

This clonotype was seen a handful of times. The rearrangement links TRBV6-6 to TRBJ1-1; the D gene is possibly TRBD1 (5 bases). The CDR3 covers 14 residues. Germline assignment: CDR1 MNHNY and CDR2 SVGAGI (reference sequence). V was shortened by 0 bases and J by 8 bases, with 13 bases between the two germline ends. CDR3 DNA: TGTGCCAGCAGTTACTCCGGGGACGATTCCGAAGCTTTCTTT. This translates into CASSYSGDDSEAFF.

J is TRBJ1-6 and V is TRBV6-1, with TRBD1 matching 9 bases. The CDR3 runs to 18 residues. Trimming cost V 6 bases and J 6 bases; bases outside gene matches: 15. Germline CDR1 reads MNHNS; CDR2 reads SASEGT. CDR3 nucleotide sequence: TGTGCCAGCAGCGAGACCCCCGGGACAGGGATCGGTAATTCACCCCTCCACTTT. Protein product: CASSETPGTGIGNSPLHF.

This clonotype was detected only a few times. The V call is TRBV20-1, the J call TRBJ2-1, with TRBD2 matching over 13 bases. J gave up 5 bases and V 6 bases, and 7 bases lay outside the gene matches. The length of the CDR3 is 15 residues. Germline V gene sequence: CDR1 DFQATT, CDR2 SNEGSKA (reference sequence). Here the CDR3 reads CSAPRTSGSHNEQFF. For the CDR3, the DNA is TGCAGTGCCCCTCGGACTAGCGGGAGTCACAATGAGCAGTTCTTC.

The chain links TRBV7-8 to TRBJ2-3, with D uncertain. Germline CDR1 reads SGHVS; CDR2 reads FQNEAQ. V was pared by 1 base and J by 6 bases, with 11 bases between. The CDR3 is 14 amino acids. The CDR3 coding sequence is TGTGCCAGCAGCTTAGGAGAGTACCTTGATACGCAGTATTTT. Translation: CASSLGEYLDTQYF.